This TCR beta chain comes out of a study of human T cells and chemical hapten exposure. The wider study: Minor pooled library volume differences mainly drove per-sample TCR yield variation. Whole-study results and caveats: With DPC sensitization, TCRs exceeding 1 in 1000 frequency showed no change.

Unique molecular identifiers were affixed to discrete cDNA molecules within the library. How the authors handled the data: Sample-level TCR yields exhibited a median of about 91,000, with a range of about 20,000 to 700,000. TCRdb redid the calling of the RACE reads with MiXCR, one entry per CDR3 protein. TCRdb, not the authors, supplied the V and J calls. In the table there are 50,000 to 70,000 distinct CDR3 sequences, around 6.1% of which are singletons. The sample holds many counts of this clonotype. Its antigen is unidentified. Time point indicated: healthy volunteer bleed at 6 weeks. Someone pulled total RNA out of unfractionated whole blood. Germline CDR1 SEHNR, CDR2 FQNEAQ (reference sequence). The V end was cut by 8 bases, the J end by 0 bases, with 13 bases between. This CDR3 is 15 amino acids long.

The clonotype comes from a female donor in good health. Some clones in this sample may be carry-over from other donors' samples. The rearrangement links TRBV7-9 to TRBJ2-2; tentative D call: TRBD1 (5 bases). The sequencing sample was made of whole blood. The CDR3 DNA reads TGTGCCAGCCGAGGACAAAAAACGAACACCGGGGAGCTGTTTTTT. Its protein product is CASRGQKTNTGELFF.